These 27 T cell receptor beta chains were sequenced from one sample in a study of post-analysis software for immune sequencing data. Whole-study findings and limits: About 5 TRBV segments were more frequent in patients than controls; TRBV5-6, TRBV5-1 and TRBV20-1 belonged to this group.

Their target antigens are unknown. The authors incorporated unique molecular identifiers into the TCR beta cDNA libraries. TCRdb itself ran the PCR reads through MiXCR, one entry per CDR3 protein. The sample yields roughly 570,000 distinct CDR3 sequences, about a third seen once. Material: blood. These receptors were taken from a girl aged 2-17 years with multiple sclerosis.

The chain uses TRBV7-2 and TRBJ2-7; possibly TRBD1 or TRBD2 for D (6 bases each). Germline lookup yields CDR1 SGHTA and CDR2 FQGNSA. The CDR3 is 14 amino acids. The ends were cut back, 0 bases at V and 5 bases at J, with 11 bases in the middle. CDR3 bases: TGTGCCAGCAGCTTAGCAGGGGGGCTCCACGAGCAGTACTTC. Amino acid sequence: CASSLAGGLHEQYF.

This clonotype came up a few times. The V call is TRBV12-3 or TRBV12-4, the J call TRBJ1-6; D perhaps matches TRBD1 (5 bases). V lost 5 bases, J lost 7 bases, and 9 bases lay in between. The CDR3 runs 13 residues. The CDR3: CASSLGVNSPLHF. The CDR3 DNA sequence: TGTGCCAGCAGTCTGGGGGTCAATTCACCCCTCCACTTT.

This chain uses TRBV7-2 with TRBJ2-5, with D maybe TRBD1 (5 bases). Germline assignment: CDR1 SGHTA and CDR2 FQGNSA. This CDR3 region has 14 residues. Trimming shortened V by 6 bases and J by 2 bases, and 13 bases separated the two germline ends. The CDR3 protein is CASRVGAAQETQYF. In DNA, the CDR3 is TGTGCCAGCAGGGTTGGGGCGGCGCAAGAGACCCAGTACTTC. Drawing the rest from reference TRBV7-2 and TRBJ2-5, the complete variable domain is GAGVSQSPSNKVTEKGKDVELRCDPISGHTALYWYRQSLGQGLEFLIYFQGNSAPDKSGLPSDRFSAERTGGSVSTLTIQRTQQEDSAVYLCASRVGAAQETQYFGPGTRLLVL.

This chain connects TRBV27 to TRBJ2-1; TRBD1 aligns across 9 bases. The CDR3 spans 16 residues. Trimming cost V 2 bases and J 5 bases; bases outside gene matches: 7. CDR1 and CDR2 (germline): MNHEY, SMNVEV (reference sequence). CDR3 in DNA: TGTGCCAGCAGTTTAGGTTCGGGACAGGGTCACAATGAGCAGTTCTTC. It yields the protein CASSLGSGQGHNEQFF.

This sequence joins TRBV6-1 and TRBJ2-4, with 10 positions matching TRBD1. The germline V gene encodes CDR1 MNHNS and CDR2 SASEGT. This CDR3 is built from 14 residues. After removal of 6 bases from V and 8 bases from J, the junction contained 7 bases not matched to a gene. CDR3 sequence reads: CASREGQGWDIQYF. In DNA form, the CDR3 reads TGTGCCAGCAGAGAGGGACAGGGGTGGGACATTCAGTACTTC.

This clonotype was detected only a few times. V gene TRBV24-1 combines with J gene TRBJ1-1; 8 bases are a match to TRBD1. Germline V CDR1 and CDR2: KGHDR, SFDVKD. The CDR3 loop spans 14 amino acids. With V trimmed by 4 bases and J by 3 bases, 3 bases remained unmatched. CDR3 DNA: TGTGCCACCAGTGACGCGACAGGGGACACTGAAGCTTTCTTT. The encoded protein is CATSDATGDTEAFF.

V usage is TRBV6-5 and J usage is TRBJ1-1, with 7 bases matching TRBD1. The J segment lost 5 bases and the V segment lost 5 bases, leaving 11 bases of the junction unmatched. The CDR3 totals 15 residues. The germline CDR1 and CDR2 sequences are MNHEY and SVGAGI. The CDR3 protein is CASSRDSRGGTEAFF. CDR3 sequence (DNA): TGTGCCAGCAGTCGGGACAGTAGGGGTGGGACTGAAGCTTTCTTT.

The chain couples TRBV29-1 to TRBJ2-5, with unresolved D. V was pared by 4 bases and J by 4 bases, with 13 bases between. CDR3 size: 13 residues. CDR1 is SQVTM, CDR2 ANQGSEA, per germline. DNA for the CDR3: TGCAGCGTTGCTCGCGTGGGCGGAGAGACCCAGTACTTC. This encodes CSVARVGGETQYF.

The gene calls are TRBV7-6 and TRBJ2-5; D unclear. Germline CDR1 reads SGHVS; CDR2 reads FNYEAQ. This CDR3 has 14 amino acids. Trimming stripped 1 base from V and 4 bases from J, with 10 bases between. CDR3 DNA sequence: TGTGCCAGCAGCTTAGTTGGGCCCTTAGAGACCCAGTACTTC. Translated: CASSLVGPLETQYF.

This chain joins TRBV7-2 and TRBJ2-3; D is possibly TRBD2 (6 bases). Germline values: CDR1 SGHTA, CDR2 FQGNSA. The ends were cut back, 1 base at V and 14 bases at J, with 16 bases in the middle. This CDR3 comprises 13 residues. CDR3: CTSSLVLTRLRYF. The CDR3 coding sequence is TGTACCAGCAGCTTAGTTCTGACTAGACTCCGGTATTTT.

Only a few counts were recorded for this clonotype. V is TRBV4-2 and J is TRBJ2-1; D gene unclear. The V end lost 0 bases, the J end lost 0 bases, and 9 bases lay between the germline ends. The CDR3 length is 16 residues. CDR1 is LGHNA and CDR2 is YNFKEQ in the germline V gene. The CDR3: CASSQDWDSSYNEQFF. In nucleotides, the CDR3 is TGTGCCAGCAGCCAAGATTGGGATAGCTCCTACAATGAGCAGTTCTTC.

This sequence joins TRBV28 and TRBJ2-1; no firm D call. This CDR3 has 16 amino acids. The germline gives CDR1 MDHEN, CDR2 SYDVKM. Trimming stripped 5 bases from V and 4 bases from J, with 18 bases between. The CDR3 DNA reads as TGTGCCAGCAGTCCACCCGGGCAGTCCGTTTACAATGAGCAGTTCTTC. This translates into CASSPPGQSVYNEQFF. The whole variable domain, remainder taken from reference TRBV28 and TRBJ2-1, is DVKVTQSSRYLVKRTGEKVFLECVQDMDHENMFWYRQDPGLGLRLIYFSYDVKMKEKGDIPEGYSVSREKKERFSLILESASTNQTSMYLCASSPPGQSVYNEQFFGPGTRLTVL.

J is TRBJ1-6 and V is TRBV6-6; no firm D call. Germline V lookup: CDR1 MNHNY, CDR2 SVGAGI (reference sequence). Trimming stripped 7 bases from V and 6 bases from J, with 7 bases between. The length of the CDR3 is 12 residues. DNA of the CDR3: TGTGCCAGCAAACGGGTTAATTCACCCCTCCACTTT. Amino acid sequence: CASKRVNSPLHF.

V usage is TRBV18 and J usage is TRBJ2-5; D is ambiguous. With 3 bases removed from V and 4 bases from J, the gap between germline ends came to 12 bases. The length of the CDR3 is 14 residues. CDR1 is KGHSH, CDR2 LQKENI, per germline. CDR3 sequence reads: CASSPPPLTETQYF. CDR3 coding DNA: TGTGCCAGCTCACCTCCCCCCCTGACAGAGACCCAGTACTTC.

The sample holds a few counts of this clonotype. The chain carries TRBV5-6 and TRBJ1-2, with 7 bases aligning to TRBD1. The CDR3 runs to 14 residues. V gave up 2 bases and J gave up 6 bases; unmatched junction bases: 7. Germline CDR1 reads SGHDT; CDR2 reads YYEEEE. This chain's CDR3 is CASSLGRGRDGYTF. CDR3 bases: TGTGCCAGCAGCTTAGGTAGGGGGCGAGATGGCTACACCTTC.

This sequence joins TRBV18 and TRBJ1-1; D unclear. Germline CDR1 reads KGHSH; CDR2 reads LQKENI. V lost 3 bases and J lost 9, with 11 bases in between. The CDR3 has 12 amino acids. In DNA, the CDR3 is TGTGCCAGCTCACCGCAGGCACAGAAAGCTTTCTTT. This encodes CASSPQAQKAFF.

The chain employs TRBV20-1 and TRBJ2-3; possibly TRBD1 for D (6 bases). The CDR3 sequence is 14 residues long. Germline CDR1 reads DFQATT; CDR2 reads SNEGSKA (reference sequence). With 0 bases removed from V and 2 bases from J, the gap between germline ends came to 9 bases. The CDR3 DNA sequence: TGCAGTGCTAGAGAGCAGGGGAACACAGATACGCAGTATTTT. As protein: CSAREQGNTDTQYF.

The chain is built from TRBV4-2 and TRBJ1-2, with no clear D. V was clipped by 0 bases and J by 7 bases, with 9 bases between them. CDR1 is LGHNA and CDR2 is YNFKEQ in the germline V gene. The CDR3 contains 13 residues. The CDR3 DNA reads TGTGCCAGCAGCCAAGATTGGGGTCGTGGCTACACCTTC. It translates to CASSQDWGRGYTF.

This clonotype turned up a few times. The chain joins TRBV28 to TRBJ1-6, with D tentatively TRBD1 (5 bases). Germline V gives CDR1 MDHEN, CDR2 SYDVKM. The V and J ends lost 1 base and 5 bases respectively, with 9 bases between them. The CDR3 totals 15 residues. CDR3 sequence: CASSLSRGHNSPLHF. As DNA, the CDR3 is TGTGCCAGCAGTTTATCGCGGGGCCATAATTCACCCCTCCACTTT.

The V call is TRBV29-1, the J call TRBJ2-3; 8 nucleotides line up with TRBD1. V trimming: 6 bases; J trimming: 4 bases; junction bases outside the gene matches: 9. CDR1 is SQVTM, CDR2 ANQGSEA, per germline. This CDR3 contains 14 residues. CDR3 nucleotides: TGCAGCGTCGCGGACAGGGATAATGCAGATACGCAGTATTTT. Its protein product is CSVADRDNADTQYF.

The V and J genes are TRBV11-3 and TRBJ2-1, with D uncertain. CDR1 and CDR2 (germline): SGHNT, YENEEA. V shed 8 bases and J shed 5 bases, with 13 bases lying between them. CDR3 length: 13 amino acids. This CDR3 is CASAVGSDNEQFF. The DNA of the CDR3 is TGTGCCAGCGCCGTGGGTTCTGACAATGAGCAGTTCTTC. Variable domain in full (rest from reference TRBV11-3 and TRBJ2-1): EAGVVQSPRYKIIEKKQPVAFWCNPISGHNTLYWYLQNLGQGPELLIRYENEEAVDDSQLPKDRFSAERLKGVDSTLKIQPAELGDSAVYLCASAVGSDNEQFFGPGTRLTVL.

The rearrangement links TRBV12-5 to TRBJ2-3; D remains unclear. CDR1 is LGHNT and CDR2 is FRNRAP in the germline V gene. The germline V and J ends were trimmed by 7 bases and 1 base, with 15 bases remaining between them. The CDR3 loop spans 15 amino acids. CDR3 DNA sequence: TGTGCTAGTGCTCCTCTAGGGCGCCGCACAGATACGCAGTATTTT. It specifies CASAPLGRRTDTQYF.

The V call is TRBV2, the J call TRBJ1-5; no clear D gene. This CDR3 comprises 14 residues. Germline CDR1 SNHLY, CDR2 FYNNEI. V was pared by 3 bases and J by 0 bases, with 6 bases between. The CDR3 DNA sequence: TGTGCCAGCAGTGATGGGGTTAGCAATCAGCCCCAGCATTTT. The encoded protein is CASSDGVSNQPQHF.

V and J are TRBV6-1 and TRBJ1-1; possibly TRBD1 for D (6 bases). CDR1 and CDR2 (germline): MNHNS, SASEGT. The CDR3 totals 14 residues. V shed 6 bases and J shed 7 bases, with 18 bases lying between them. The CDR3 reads CASRGTSQMDEAFF. DNA of the CDR3: TGTGCCAGCAGAGGGACATCCCAGATGGATGAAGCTTTCTTT.

This chain uses TRBV20-1 with TRBJ2-3, with no clear D. V lost 3 bases, J lost 8 bases, and 15 bases lay in between. CDR3 length: 13 residues. Germline V gene lookup returns CDR1 DFQATT and CDR2 SNEGSKA (reference sequence). The CDR3 loop reads CSASERVYGTQYF. The CDR3 DNA sequence: TGCAGTGCTAGCGAAAGGGTCTACGGTACGCAGTATTTT.

This clonotype was seen at least ten times. V gene TRBV6-5 combines with J gene TRBJ2-7; TRBD2 matches at 7 bases. The germline V gene has CDR1 MNHEY and CDR2 SVGAGI. The CDR3 length is 13 residues. The ends lost 2 bases at V and 3 bases at J; junction bases unmatched: 1. In DNA, the CDR3 is TGTGCCAGCAGTTACCCGGGGGGCTACGAGCAGTACTTC. As protein: CASSYPGGYEQYF.

This chain uses TRBV29-1 with TRBJ1-2, with a possible D match to TRBD1 (6 bases). Germline CDR1 and CDR2: SQVTM and ANQGSEA. Trimming removed 3 bases from V and 6 bases from J, with 14 bases in between. The CDR3 contains 13 residues. The CDR3 sequence: CSVDLVGGHGYTF. The CDR3 DNA sequence: TGCAGCGTTGATCTGGTCGGGGGGCATGGCTACACCTTC.